This TCR beta chain derives from a study of technical replicates of blood from a handful of donors. This CDR3 has 15 residues. The V gene lost 3 bases and the J gene lost 1 base, with 13 bases spanning the gap. Germline assignment: CDR1 SGHDT and CDR2 YYEEEE. Produced via immunoSEQ multiplex PCR; TCRdb's table is partial and in-frame only. The data contain 95,000 or so clones, around 95% of them singletons. The J gene is TRBJ1-2, the V gene TRBV5-6, with D hard to call. The clonotype comes from a human donor in good health. The sequenced sample consisted of T cells isolated from PBMCs. The CDR3 DNA reads as TGTGCCAGCAGCTCATACCGGGAGAATAACTATGGCTACACCTTC. Protein product: CASSSYRENNYGYTF.